This entry describes one T cell receptor (beta chain). What it recognizes is unknown. Using immunoSEQ multiplex PCR, the repertoire was profiled, and TCRdb retains in-frame clones only, with some absent. The sample includes approximately 60,000 clones, roughly 90% of them seen just once. Germline V gives CDR1 SGHDT, CDR2 YYEEEE. Losses at the gene ends were 1 base for V and 2 bases for J; bases not matched to a gene: 4. The CDR3 has 15 amino acids. The data stem from a study of T cells in localized non-small cell lung cancer. Study findings and constraints: A median of about 58 of the top 100 tumor clones appeared in adjacent lung, which was paired and uninvolved. One tumor region alone was sequenced, and heterogeneity therefore remains possible. Adjacent uninvolved lung tissue had the highest T cell clonality, exceeding tumor.

V and J are TRBV5-6 and TRBJ2-7, with 9 bases fitting TRBD1. Source: peripheral blood, taken before any cancer treatment. The TCR originated in a woman aged 40-69 years with stage I lung adenocarcinoma. The CDR3 nucleotides are TGTGCCAGCAGCTTGCGGGGACAGGGCACCTACGAGCAGTACTTC. Translated: CASSLRGQGTYEQYF. The full variable domain, with the rest looked up from reference TRBV5-6 and TRBJ2-7, is DAGVTQSPTHLIKTRGQQVTLRCSPKSGHDTVSWYQQALGQGPQFIFQYYEEEERQRGNFPDRFSGHQFPNYSSELNVNALLLGDSALYLCASSLRGQGTYEQYFGPGTRLTVT.